Presented here are 26 T cell receptor beta chains from one specimen sequenced in a study of identical twins. TCRdb used MiXCR to reprocess the 5' RACE reads, holding one entry per CDR3 protein. This repertoire shows about 240,000 distinct CDR3 sequences, roughly 12% found once; its top ten account for about 4%. Separately, the same data were catalogued under a study of yellow fever vaccine responses in identical twins.

The sequencing input was memory (CD45RO+) T cells sorted from blood. These receptors all come from a woman aged 18-35 years in good health.

This clonotype was observed a handful of times. V usage is TRBV28 and J usage is TRBJ2-3; D assignment may be TRBD1 or TRBD2 (6 bases each). Germline CDR1 is MDHEN and CDR2 is SYDVKM. The CDR3 contains 15 residues. Trimming shortened V by 1 base and J by 4 bases, and 12 bases separated the two germline ends. CDR3 sequence (DNA): TGTGCCAGCAGTTTATTCACAGGGAGGCCAGATACGCAGTATTTT. Translating gives CASSLFTGRPDTQYF.

The V and J genes are TRBV18 and TRBJ1-5; tentatively, D is TRBD1 (6 bases). The germline V gene has CDR1 KGHSH and CDR2 LQKENI. Trimming took off 5 bases at V and 4 bases at J, with 18 bases between the two ends. The CDR3 has 16 amino acids. Written as DNA, the CDR3 is TGTGCCAGCTCAAAACAGGGTGTAGGAGGTAATCAGCCCCAGCATTTT. Translating it yields CASSKQGVGGNQPQHF.

This clonotype showed up just a few times. The V and J genes are TRBV7-2 and TRBJ1-5, with 7 bases fitting TRBD1. The V gene end was trimmed by 1 base and the J gene end by 4 bases; junction bases not matched to a gene: 4. Germline V lookup: CDR1 SGHTA, CDR2 FQGNSA. The CDR3 length is 15 residues. The DNA for the CDR3 is TGTGCCAGCAGCTTAGGTCCAGGGGGGAATCAGCCCCAGCATTTT. It translates to CASSLGPGGNQPQHF.

This clonotype was detected many times. The rearrangement joins TRBV28 to TRBJ1-4; D unresolved. V was cut by 5 bases and J by 11 bases, with 15 bases left in between. Germline CDR1 is MDHEN and CDR2 is SYDVKM. CDR3 length equals 13 residues. The CDR3 coding sequence is TGTGCCAGCAGTCCCAGAGCGGGGATGAAACTGTTTTTT. This encodes CASSPRAGMKLFF. Filled out from reference TRBV28 and TRBJ1-4, the complete variable domain reads DVKVTQSSRYLVKRTGEKVFLECVQDMDHENMFWYRQDPGLGLRLIYFSYDVKMKEKGDIPEGYSVSREKKERFSLILESASTNQTSMYLCASSPRAGMKLFFGSGTQLSVL.

This clonotype was picked up many times. The chain couples TRBV7-2 to TRBJ2-2; D unclear. CDR1 and CDR2 (germline): SGHTA, FQGNSA. CDR3 size: 12 residues. V dropped 1 base and J dropped 3 bases, with 0 bases sitting between them. The DNA of the CDR3 is TGTGCCAGCAGCTTAGACACCGGGGAGCTGTTTTTT. It codes for CASSLDTGELFF.

The CDR3 region has the DNA TGTGCCAGCAGTTTAGCCACGGGTAATTCACCCCTCCACTTT. Translation: CASSLATGNSPLHF. This chain joins TRBV12-3 or TRBV12-4 and TRBJ1-6; no firm D call. V lost 0 bases and J 6 bases, leaving 6 bases between the germline ends. The CDR3 runs to 14 residues.

The chain has TRBV11-2 and TRBJ2-1; unclear D gene. This CDR3 region has 13 residues. The germline CDR1 and CDR2 sequences are SGHAT and FQNNGV. Trimming pared 0 bases from V and 10 bases from J, leaving 10 bases between. The CDR3 protein is CASSLDIAREQFF. The CDR3 DNA follows: TGTGCCAGCAGCTTAGATATCGCTCGGGAGCAGTTCTTC. Full variable domain (remainder filled in from reference TRBV11-2 and TRBJ2-1): EAGVAQSPRYKIIEKRQSVAFWCNPISGHATLYWYQQILGQGPKLLIQFQNNGVVDDSQLPKDRFSAERLKGVDSTLKIQPAKLEDSAVYLCASSLDIAREQFFGPGTRLTVL.

This clonotype was counted ten times or more. The chain carries TRBV3-1 and TRBJ2-1, with 9 bases lining up with TRBD2. The CDR3 has 15 amino acids. The V gene end was trimmed by 4 bases and the J gene end by 7 bases; junction bases not matched to a gene: 8. The germline V gene encodes CDR1 LGHDT and CDR2 YNNKEL (reference sequence). As DNA, the CDR3 is TGTGCCAGCAGCCCCTTAGCGGGAGCGGTGAATGAGCAGTTCTTC. It codes for CASSPLAGAVNEQFF.

The chain is built from TRBV19 and TRBJ2-2; no clear D gene. This CDR3 region has 13 residues. V dropped 3 bases and J dropped 3 bases, with 5 bases sitting between them. Germline loops: CDR1 LNHDA, CDR2 SQIVND (reference sequence). DNA of the CDR3: TGTGCCAGTAGTATTGGGTACACCGGGGAGCTGTTTTTT. It translates to CASSIGYTGELFF.

This clonotype has just a few counts. The J gene is TRBJ2-1, the V gene TRBV20-1; D assignment may be TRBD1 or TRBD2 (5 bases each). CDR1 is DFQATT and CDR2 is SNEGSKA in the germline V gene (reference sequence). This CDR3 has 12 residues. V lost 6 bases and J lost 6, with 12 bases in between. The CDR3, as DNA: TGCAGTGCCAGGGACCAGAGCAATGAGCAGTTCTTC. It is translated as CSARDQSNEQFF.

This clonotype has only a few counts. The rearrangement uses TRBV28 and TRBJ2-7; 7 bases align to TRBD1. CDR3 length: 12 amino acids. Germline V gene lookup returns CDR1 MDHEN and CDR2 SYDVKM. J gave up 5 bases and V 7 bases, and 5 bases lay outside the gene matches. The DNA of the CDR3 is TGTGCCAGCACCGACAGGGATCACGAGCAGTACTTC. Encoded protein: CASTDRDHEQYF. The full variable domain, rest sourced from reference TRBV28 and TRBJ2-7, is DVKVTQSSRYLVKRTGEKVFLECVQDMDHENMFWYRQDPGLGLRLIYFSYDVKMKEKGDIPEGYSVSREKKERFSLILESASTNQTSMYLCASTDRDHEQYFGPGTRLTVT.

The chain employs TRBV20-1 and TRBJ2-7; tentative D call: TRBD2 (6 bases). The CDR3 extends over 13 amino acids. In germline, CDR1 is DFQATT, CDR2 SNEGSKA (reference sequence). V was clipped by 1 base and J by 4 bases, with 11 bases between them. The CDR3 spells CSARGGMGYEQYF. The DNA of the CDR3 is TGCAGTGCTAGAGGCGGGATGGGGTACGAGCAGTACTTC.

At least ten counts were recorded for this clonotype. This chain links TRBV20-1 with TRBJ2-7; TRBD2 aligns across 10 bases. Unmatched junction bases numbered 18, after V lost 6 bases and J lost 4 bases. Germline lookup yields CDR1 DFQATT and CDR2 SNEGSKA (reference sequence). The CDR3 consists of 17 residues. CDR3 in DNA: TGCAGTGCAAAGATGTTAGCGGGGGGTTCTTTAAGGTACGAGCAGTACTTC. Translated, it gives CSAKMLAGGSLRYEQYF.

This clonotype appeared a few times. The CDR3 loop reads CASSRTGRVAKNIQYF. DNA of the CDR3: TGTGCCAGTAGTCGGACAGGGAGGGTAGCCAAAAACATTCAGTACTTC. The V gene is TRBV19, the J gene TRBJ2-4, with a possible D match to TRBD1 (8 bases). V shed 5 bases and J shed 0 bases, with 14 bases lying between them. The length of the CDR3 is 16 residues. Germline CDR1 LNHDA, CDR2 SQIVND (reference sequence).

This clonotype was recorded many times. The CDR3 is CASSLSAGNRNNEQFF. As DNA, the CDR3 is TGTGCCAGCAGCTTAAGCGCGGGGAACAGGAACAATGAGCAGTTCTTC. The gene calls are TRBV7-3 and TRBJ2-1; D possibly corresponds to TRBD2 (6 bases). The V end was cut by 1 base, the J end by 5 bases, with 15 bases between. This CDR3 is 16 amino acids long. Looked up from germline, CDR1 is SGHTA and CDR2 is FQGTGA. Complete variable domain (other parts from reference TRBV7-3 and TRBJ2-1): GAGVSQTPSNKVTEKGKYVELRCDPISGHTALYWYRQSLGQGPEFLIYFQGTGAADDSGLPNDRFFAVRPEGSVSTLKIQRTERGDSAVYLCASSLSAGNRNNEQFFGPGTRLTVL.

The table lists this clonotype with a few counts. CDR3 amino acids: CASSLETQWDTQYF. CDR3 DNA sequence: TGCGCCAGCAGCTTGGAGACTCAGTGGGATACGCAGTATTTT. The gene calls are TRBV5-1 and TRBJ2-3; D not resolved. V was trimmed by 0 bases and J by 6 bases, leaving 11 bases between them. The CDR3 is 14 amino acids. Germline CDR1 SGHRS, CDR2 YFSETQ.

This clonotype was counted only a few times. The chain combines TRBV4-3 with TRBJ2-1; 9 bases are a match to TRBD2. Trimming took 4 bases from V and 5 from J; bases not matched to a gene: 9. Germline values: CDR1 LGHNA, CDR2 YSLEER. This CDR3 is built from 16 residues. Written as DNA, the CDR3 is TGCGCCAGCAGCCGGGGGGGCGGGAGGGCCCACAATGAGCAGTTCTTC. This codes for CASSRGGGRAHNEQFF.

The V gene is TRBV5-6, the J gene TRBJ1-6; 7 nucleotides match TRBD1. The trim removed 1 base at V and 7 bases at J, leaving 5 bases unmatched. This CDR3 region has 15 residues. CDR1 and CDR2 from the germline V gene are SGHDT and YYEEEE. CDR3 in amino acids: CASSLPGDRNSPLHF. The CDR3 DNA is TGTGCCAGCAGCTTGCCGGGGGACAGAAATTCACCCCTCCACTTT.

This clonotype was counted ten times or more. The chain carries TRBV7-2 and TRBJ2-1, with D possibly matching TRBD1 (5 bases). This CDR3 contains 15 residues. Trimming shortened V by 9 bases and J by 5 bases, and 20 bases separated the two germline ends. Germline assignment: CDR1 SGHTA and CDR2 FQGNSA. This chain's CDR3 is CASRQRARTDNEQFF. CDR3 sequence (DNA): TGTGCCAGTCGACAGCGTGCCCGAACAGACAATGAGCAGTTCTTC.

This clonotype showed up just a few times. The chain couples TRBV18 to TRBJ2-1; the match to TRBD2 covers 11 bases. Germline V gene lookup returns CDR1 KGHSH and CDR2 LQKENI. J lost 3 bases, V lost 8 bases, and 6 bases had no gene match. This CDR3 has 15 residues. The DNA of the CDR3 is TGTGCCAGCGCAACTAGCGGGAGTGACTACAATGAGCAGTTCTTC. Amino acids: CASATSGSDYNEQFF.

The genes are TRBV20-1 and TRBJ1-6; D is perhaps TRBD1 (5 bases). CDR1 DFQATT and CDR2 SNEGSKA come from the germline V gene (reference sequence). V lost 4 bases, J lost 9 bases, and 10 bases lay in between. The CDR3 is made up of 12 amino acids. The CDR3 nucleotides read TGCAGTGCTACCGGGGCTAGTTCACCCCTCCACTTT. Protein: CSATGASSPLHF.

This clonotype was observed at least ten times. The V and J genes are TRBV6-5 and TRBJ1-5; D is unresolved. CDR3 length: 13 residues. V was shortened by 0 bases and J by 10 bases, with 10 bases between the two germline ends. The germline V gene encodes CDR1 MNHEY and CDR2 SVGAGI. The CDR3 bases are TGTGCCAGCAGTTACTCCCTAGTTGGCCCCCAGCATTTT. This translates into CASSYSLVGPQHF.

This clonotype has ten or more counts. The chain combines TRBV20-1 with TRBJ1-5; D is perhaps TRBD1 (6 bases). CDR1 and CDR2 from the germline V gene are DFQATT and SNEGSKA (reference sequence). V gave up 6 bases and J gave up 9 bases, with 18 bases separating them. The CDR3 runs to 13 residues. DNA for the CDR3: TGCAGTGCGCTCAGACAGGCACAGGGGCCCCAGCATTTT. It encodes CSALRQAQGPQHF.

In its sample, this clonotype was seen a few times. The chain has TRBV3-1 and TRBJ2-7, with 8 nucleotides matching TRBD1. Trimming took 10 bases from V and 2 from J; bases not matched to a gene: 7. The CDR3 has 13 residues. Germline CDR1 is LGHDT and CDR2 is YNNKEL (reference sequence). In nucleotides, the CDR3 is TGTGCCACCTCTCGGACAGGGCCCTACGAGCAGTACTTC. It encodes CATSRTGPYEQYF.

The table lists this clonotype with many counts. The chain combines TRBV7-9 with TRBJ2-1; D is perhaps TRBD1 (6 bases). The V gene lost 5 bases and the J gene lost 4 bases, with 9 bases spanning the gap. In germline, CDR1 is SEHNR, CDR2 FQNEAQ (reference sequence). This CDR3 spans 13 amino acids. The DNA of the CDR3 is TGTGCCAGCAGCCGGACAGAATACAATGAGCAGTTCTTC. Residues: CASSRTEYNEQFF.

This clonotype was recorded many times. This rearrangement joins TRBV9 to TRBJ2-2; TRBD1 aligns across 7 bases. The CDR3 is made up of 15 amino acids. V lost 0 bases, J lost 5 bases, and 4 bases stayed unmatched. CDR1 and CDR2 (germline): SGDLS, YYNGEE. The CDR3 sequence: CASSVEKTGTGELFF. The DNA of the CDR3 is TGTGCCAGCAGCGTAGAAAAGACAGGGACCGGGGAGCTGTTTTTT. The full variable domain, with the rest looked up from reference TRBV9 and TRBJ2-2, is DSGVTQTPKHLITATGQRVTLRCSPRSGDLSVYWYQQSLDQGLQFLIQYYNGEERAKGNILERFSAQQFPDLHSELNLSSLELGDSALYFCASSVEKTGTGELFFGEGSRLTVL.